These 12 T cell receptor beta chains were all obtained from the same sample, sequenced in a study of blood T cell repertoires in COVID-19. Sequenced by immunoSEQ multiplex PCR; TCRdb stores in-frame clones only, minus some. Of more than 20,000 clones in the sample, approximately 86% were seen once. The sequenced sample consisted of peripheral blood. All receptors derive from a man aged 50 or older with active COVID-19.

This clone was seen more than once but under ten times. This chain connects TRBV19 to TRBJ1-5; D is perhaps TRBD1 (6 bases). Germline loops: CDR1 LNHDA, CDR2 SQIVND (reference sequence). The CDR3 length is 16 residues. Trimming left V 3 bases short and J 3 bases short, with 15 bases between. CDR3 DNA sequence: TGTGCCAGTAGTATTCTCGGGGCAGGGGACAATCAGCCCCAGCATTTT. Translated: CASSILGAGDNQPQHF.

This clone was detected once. The DNA for the CDR3 is TGTGCCAGCAGCTTAGAAGCGGGGACAGGGATGGGCTACACCTTC. Its protein is CASSLEAGTGMGYTF. This chain links TRBV7-2 with TRBJ1-2, with 9 bases identical to TRBD1. J gave up 8 bases and V 1 base, and 8 bases lay outside the gene matches. This CDR3 spans 15 amino acids. CDR1 and CDR2 from the germline V gene are SGHTA and FQGNSA.

The CDR3 protein is CASSRRRDEQFF. The CDR3 nucleotides are TGTGCCAGCAGTCGAAGGAGGGATGAGCAGTTCTTC. The chain combines TRBV28 with TRBJ2-1, with a weak D call TRBD2 (6 bases). V lost 5 bases, J lost 8 bases, and 10 bases lay in between. CDR1 is MDHEN and CDR2 is SYDVKM in the germline V gene. This CDR3 spans 12 amino acids.

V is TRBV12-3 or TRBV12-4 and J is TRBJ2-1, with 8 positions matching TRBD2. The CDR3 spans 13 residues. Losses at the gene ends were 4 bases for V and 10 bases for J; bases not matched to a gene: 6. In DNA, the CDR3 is TGTGCCAGCAGTTCCGGACTAGCCCGGGAGCAGTTCTTC. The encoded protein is CASSSGLAREQFF.

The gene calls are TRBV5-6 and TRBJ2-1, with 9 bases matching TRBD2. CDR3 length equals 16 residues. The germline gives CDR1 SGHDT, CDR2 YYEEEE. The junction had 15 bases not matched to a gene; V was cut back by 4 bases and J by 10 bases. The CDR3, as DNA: TGTGCCAGCAGCCGAACTCTAGCGGGAACACAATGGGAGCAGTTCTTC. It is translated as CASSRTLAGTQWEQFF.

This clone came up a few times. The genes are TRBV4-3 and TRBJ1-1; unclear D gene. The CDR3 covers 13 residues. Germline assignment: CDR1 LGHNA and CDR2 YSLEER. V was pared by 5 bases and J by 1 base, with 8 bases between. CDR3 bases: TGCGCCAGCAGCTATTCTAGGAACACTGAAGCTTTCTTT. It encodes CASSYSRNTEAFF.

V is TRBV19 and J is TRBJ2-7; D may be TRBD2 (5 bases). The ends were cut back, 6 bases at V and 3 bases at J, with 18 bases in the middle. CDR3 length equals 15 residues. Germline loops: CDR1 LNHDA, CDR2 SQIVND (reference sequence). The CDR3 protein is CASSAAGKGLYEQYF. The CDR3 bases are TGTGCCAGTAGCGCGGCGGGTAAAGGACTCTACGAGCAGTACTTC.

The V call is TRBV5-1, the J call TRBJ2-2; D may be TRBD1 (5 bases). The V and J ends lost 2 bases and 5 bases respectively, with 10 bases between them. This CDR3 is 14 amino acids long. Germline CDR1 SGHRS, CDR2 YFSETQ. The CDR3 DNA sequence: TGCGCCAGCAGCTTTTCAGGGAAGACCGGGGAGCTGTTTTTT. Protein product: CASSFSGKTGELFF.

CDR3 sequence (DNA): TGTGCCACCGATACTCCTAAGGCGGGGTTGTTTTTT. Encoded protein: CATDTPKAGLFF. This rearrangement joins TRBV12-3 or TRBV12-4 to TRBJ2-2; maybe TRBD2 (6 bases). Trimming pared 10 bases from V and 15 bases from J, leaving 21 bases between. The CDR3 is 12 amino acids.

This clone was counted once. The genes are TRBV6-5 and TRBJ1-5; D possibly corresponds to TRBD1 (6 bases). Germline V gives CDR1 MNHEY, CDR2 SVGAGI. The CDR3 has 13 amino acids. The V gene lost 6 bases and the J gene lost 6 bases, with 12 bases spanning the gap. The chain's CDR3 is CASRIDRSQPQHF. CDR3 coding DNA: TGTGCCAGCAGAATAGACAGGAGTCAGCCCCAGCATTTT.

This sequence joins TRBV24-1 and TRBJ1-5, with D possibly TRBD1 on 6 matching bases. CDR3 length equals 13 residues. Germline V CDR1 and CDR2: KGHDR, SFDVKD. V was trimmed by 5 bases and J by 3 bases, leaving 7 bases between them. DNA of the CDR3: TGTGCCACCAGTGCAGGGGCCAATCAGCCCCAGCATTTT. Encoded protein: CATSAGANQPQHF.

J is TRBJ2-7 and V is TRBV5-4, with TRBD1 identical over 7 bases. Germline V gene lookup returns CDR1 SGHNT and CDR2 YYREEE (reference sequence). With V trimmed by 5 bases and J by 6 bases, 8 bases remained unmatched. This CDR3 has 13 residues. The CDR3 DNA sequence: TGTGCCAGCAGGCACCAGACAGGGATCGAGCAGTACTTC. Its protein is CASRHQTGIEQYF.